This T cell receptor beta chain was profiled in a study of T-cell reconstitution after alpha-beta-depleted transplantation in children. This clonotype has at least ten counts. Unique molecular identifiers were built into the TCRbeta library. TCRdb recomputed calls from the PCR reads with MiXCR, one row per CDR3 protein. Of around 500,000 distinct CDR3 sequences listed, under 15% are singletons. The V and J ends lost 6 bases and 4 bases respectively, with 16 bases between them. The CDR3 runs to 13 residues. CDR1 is SQVTM, CDR2 ANQGSEA, per germline. The source is a human donor who donated a stem cell graft to a child with combined immunodeficiency. The material was PBMCs from the stem cell graft donor, obtained from the stem cell graft. The chain joins TRBV29-1 to TRBJ2-7; the D is unclear. CDR3 residues: CSVRGRASYEQYF. The CDR3 bases are TGCAGCGTCAGAGGTAGGGCATCGTACGAGCAGTACTTC.